This is a list of T cell receptor beta chains from one sample in a study of T cell responses to AZD1222 COVID-19 vaccine. Libraries were prepared by immunoSEQ multiplex PCR; TCRdb keeps only in-frame clonotypes and omits some of them. The table shows 150,000 to 200,000 clones, with roughly 90% occurring only once. This specimen consisted of peripheral blood, obtained on day 0 of AZD1222 vaccination. The receptors were sampled from an adult in good health. The CDR3 runs from the conserved cysteine through the conserved F or W. Fields, in order: V gene, clone size, D gene, J gene, CDR3 protein, CDR3 DNA. A D gene is named only where the DNA matches it firmly. Clone size is shown for a subset of rows, as once, few, many or a class of expanded clone.

V gene: TRBV4-1; clone size: once; D gene: -; J gene: TRBJ2-7; CDR3 protein: CASSQVGNSYEQYF; CDR3 DNA: TGCGCCAGCAGCCAAGTAGGGAATTCCTACGAGCAGTACTTC
V gene: TRBV4-2; clone size: -; D gene: -; J gene: TRBJ1-1; CDR3 protein: CASSQEGRVLNTEAFF; CDR3 DNA: TGTGCCAGCAGCCAAGAAGGGCGAGTATTGAACACTGAAGCTTTCTTT
V gene: TRBV4-1; clone size: -; D gene: -; J gene: TRBJ2-1; CDR3 protein: CASSQDGYSYNEQFF; CDR3 DNA: TGCGCCAGCAGCCAAGACGGGTATTCCTACAATGAGCAGTTCTTC
V gene: TRBV13; clone size: -; D gene: -; J gene: TRBJ2-3; CDR3 protein: CASSSGYTDTQYF; CDR3 DNA: TGTGCCAGCAGCTCTGGATACACAGATACGCAGTATTTT
V gene: TRBV27; clone size: -; D gene: TRBD2; J gene: TRBJ2-2; CDR3 protein: CASSFFSGSPGELFF; CDR3 DNA: TGTGCCAGCAGTTTCTTTAGCGGGAGTCCCGGGGAGCTGTTTTTT
V gene: TRBV11-2; clone size: -; D gene: -; J gene: TRBJ2-2; CDR3 protein: CASTRPGGAKTGELFF; CDR3 DNA: TGTGCCAGCACCAGACCTGGGGGAGCTAAAACCGGGGAGCTGTTTTTT
V gene: TRBV5-1; clone size: -; D gene: TRBD2; J gene: TRBJ2-5; CDR3 protein: CASSFGLASETQYF; CDR3 DNA: TGCGCCAGCAGCTTCGGACTAGCGTCCGAGACCCAGTACTTC
V gene: TRBV7-2; clone size: -; D gene: TRBD1; J gene: TRBJ2-7; CDR3 protein: CASSLAPETGYEQYF; CDR3 DNA: TGTGCCAGCAGCTTAGCGCCCGAGACAGGGTACGAGCAGTACTTC
V gene: TRBV19; clone size: -; D gene: TRBD1; J gene: TRBJ1-6; CDR3 protein: CASSRRTGGNSPLHF; CDR3 DNA: TGTGCCAGTAGTAGGCGGACAGGGGGAAATTCACCCCTCCACTTT
V gene: TRBV5-1; clone size: -; D gene: -; J gene: TRBJ2-7; CDR3 protein: CASSTTGSSYEQYF; CDR3 DNA: TGCGCCAGCAGCACGACAGGCAGCTCCTACGAGCAGTACTTC
V gene: TRBV7-9; clone size: -; D gene: -; J gene: TRBJ1-2; CDR3 protein: CASSLKTSPTGGGNTF; CDR3 DNA: TGTGCCAGCAGCTTAAAAACGTCGCCCACTGGGGGTGGAAACACCTTC
V gene: TRBV5-1; clone size: -; D gene: TRBD2; J gene: TRBJ2-7; CDR3 protein: CASRTTSGASYEQYF; CDR3 DNA: TGCGCCAGCAGGACAACTAGCGGCGCTTCCTACGAGCAGTACTTC
V gene: TRBV7-3; clone size: -; D gene: -; J gene: TRBJ2-7; CDR3 protein: CASSLSPLYEQYF; CDR3 DNA: TGTGCCAGCAGCTTATCACCCCTCTACGAGCAGTACTTC
V gene: TRBV18; clone size: -; D gene: -; J gene: TRBJ1-2; CDR3 protein: CASSPGAQGYGYTF; CDR3 DNA: TGTGCCAGCTCACCAGGGGCCCAGGGCTATGGCTACACCTTC
V gene: TRBV2; clone size: -; D gene: TRBD2; J gene: TRBJ2-1; CDR3 protein: CASSDAGGGYNEQFF; CDR3 DNA: TGTGCCAGCAGTGACGCGGGGGGCGGCTACAATGAGCAGTTCTTC
V gene: TRBV19; clone size: -; D gene: TRBD2; J gene: TRBJ2-7; CDR3 protein: CASRGLAGGRGYEQYF; CDR3 DNA: TGTGCCAGTAGGGGACTAGCGGGAGGCCGCGGGTACGAGCAGTACTTC
V gene: TRBV12-2; clone size: -; D gene: -; J gene: TRBJ2-7; CDR3 protein: CASRLRFPRAGQGPYEQYF; CDR3 DNA: TGTGCAAGTCGCTTAAGATTCCCAAGGGCCGGACAGGGGCCCTACGAGCAGTACTTC
V gene: TRBV27; clone size: -; D gene: -; J gene: TRBJ2-7; CDR3 protein: CASSLAVGTEQYF; CDR3 DNA: TGTGCCAGCAGTTTAGCTGTGGGCACAGAGCAGTACTTC
V gene: TRBV28; clone size: -; D gene: -; J gene: TRBJ1-6; CDR3 protein: CASTLGRINSPLHF; CDR3 DNA: TGTGCCAGCACCCTGGGCAGGATTAATTCACCCCTCCACTTT
V gene: TRBV6-6; clone size: -; D gene: -; J gene: TRBJ1-1; CDR3 protein: CASSRGYTEAFF; CDR3 DNA: TGTGCCAGCTCGAGGGGATACACTGAAGCTTTCTTT
V gene: TRBV7-6; clone size: -; D gene: -; J gene: TRBJ2-5; CDR3 protein: CASSRQEQETQYF; CDR3 DNA: TGTGCCAGCAGCCGGCAGGAACAAGAGACCCAGTACTTC
V gene: TRBV9; clone size: -; D gene: -; J gene: TRBJ2-2; CDR3 protein: CASRQEAGRTGELFF; CDR3 DNA: TGTGCCAGCAGACAAGAGGCAGGGCGGACCGGGGAGCTGTTTTTT
V gene: TRBV5-4; clone size: -; D gene: -; J gene: TRBJ2-3; CDR3 protein: CASSLDSIPTDTQYF; CDR3 DNA: TGTGCCAGCAGCTTGGACAGCATCCCCACAGATACGCAGTATTTT
V gene: TRBV6-5; clone size: -; D gene: -; J gene: TRBJ1-2; CDR3 protein: CASSYSLGLGGYTF; CDR3 DNA: TGTGCCAGCAGTTACTCCCTGGGACTGGGGGGCTACACCTTC
V gene: TRBV19; clone size: -; D gene: TRBD1; J gene: TRBJ2-7; CDR3 protein: CASSPTGIVSYEQYF; CDR3 DNA: TGTGCCAGTAGTCCGACAGGGATTGTCTCCTACGAGCAGTACTTC
V gene: TRBV11-2; clone size: once; D gene: TRBD2; J gene: TRBJ2-3; CDR3 protein: CASSLGLAGGTDTQYF; CDR3 DNA: TGTGCCAGCAGCTTAGGACTAGCGGGGGGCACAGATACGCAGTATTTT
V gene: TRBV19; clone size: -; D gene: TRBD1; J gene: TRBJ1-1; CDR3 protein: CASSISQGADTEAFF; CDR3 DNA: TGTGCCAGTAGTATCTCACAGGGGGCTGACACTGAAGCTTTCTTT
V gene: TRBV21-1; clone size: -; D gene: -; J gene: TRBJ1-6; CDR3 protein: CASSKASPGTVNSPLHF; CDR3 DNA: TGTGCCAGCAGCAAAGCCTCCCCCGGGACAGTTAATTCACCCCTCCACTTT
V gene: TRBV4-3; clone size: -; D gene: -; J gene: TRBJ2-5; CDR3 protein: CASSPSPRGQETQYF; CDR3 DNA: TGCGCCAGCAGCCCCTCTCCGCGGGGCCAAGAGACCCAGTACTTC
V gene: TRBV29-1; clone size: -; D gene: -; J gene: TRBJ1-5; CDR3 protein: CSVDLGGNQPQHF; CDR3 DNA: TGCAGCGTTGATTTAGGGGGGAATCAGCCCCAGCATTTT
V gene: TRBV7-2; clone size: -; D gene: TRBD1; J gene: TRBJ2-7; CDR3 protein: CASSPRTGWGEQYF; CDR3 DNA: TGTGCCAGTAGCCCCCGGACAGGGTGGGGCGAGCAGTACTTC
V gene: TRBV6-4; clone size: -; D gene: TRBD1; J gene: TRBJ1-3; CDR3 protein: CASSDSRDRAGNTIYF; CDR3 DNA: TGTGCCAGCAGTGACTCTAGGGACAGGGCAGGAAACACCATATATTTT
V gene: TRBV7-3; clone size: -; D gene: TRBD2; J gene: TRBJ2-1; CDR3 protein: CASSSTSSGRAFNEQFF; CDR3 DNA: TGTGCCAGCAGCTCAACCAGCAGCGGGAGGGCTTTCAATGAGCAGTTCTTC
V gene: TRBV11-3; clone size: -; D gene: TRBD1; J gene: TRBJ2-2; CDR3 protein: CASSLVQGASTGELFF; CDR3 DNA: TGTGCCAGCAGCTTGGTACAGGGGGCGAGCACCGGGGAGCTGTTTTTT
V gene: TRBV29-1; clone size: -; D gene: -; J gene: TRBJ1-1; CDR3 protein: CSVGSGMNTEAFF; CDR3 DNA: TGCAGCGTAGGGAGTGGGATGAACACTGAAGCTTTCTTT
V gene: TRBV19; clone size: -; D gene: -; J gene: TRBJ2-2; CDR3 protein: CASSILTDHTGELFF; CDR3 DNA: TGTGCCAGTAGTATACTAACAGACCACACCGGGGAGCTGTTTTTT
V gene: TRBV12-3/TRBV12-4; clone size: -; D gene: -; J gene: TRBJ1-5; CDR3 protein: CASTPLGGQSQHF; CDR3 DNA: TGTGCCAGCACCCCCCTAGGAGGACAGTCCCAGCATTTT
V gene: TRBV6-5; clone size: -; D gene: TRBD1; J gene: TRBJ2-7; CDR3 protein: CASSLTGTGGFEQYF; CDR3 DNA: TGTGCCAGCAGCCTAACCGGGACAGGGGGCTTCGAGCAGTACTTC
V gene: TRBV28; clone size: -; D gene: TRBD1; J gene: TRBJ2-7; CDR3 protein: CASSLQGAYEQYF; CDR3 DNA: TGTGCCAGCAGTTTGCAGGGGGCCTACGAGCAGTACTTC
V gene: TRBV7-2; clone size: -; D gene: -; J gene: TRBJ2-1; CDR3 protein: CASSLVGNEQFF; CDR3 DNA: TGTGCCAGCAGCTTAGTAGGGAATGAGCAGTTCTTC
V gene: TRBV3-1/TRBV3-2; clone size: -; D gene: -; J gene: TRBJ1-1; CDR3 protein: CASSQEVATNTEAFF; CDR3 DNA: TGTGCCAGCAGCCAAGAAGTAGCTACGAACACTGAAGCTTTCTTT
V gene: TRBV21-1; clone size: -; D gene: -; J gene: TRBJ2-3; CDR3 protein: CASSKGQGKFTDTQYF; CDR3 DNA: TGTGCCAGCAGCAAGGGACAGGGGAAGTTCACAGATACGCAGTATTTT
V gene: TRBV6-1; clone size: -; D gene: -; J gene: TRBJ1-1; CDR3 protein: CASSDMWGTEAFF; CDR3 DNA: TGTGCCAGCAGTGACATGTGGGGGACTGAAGCTTTCTTT
V gene: TRBV27; clone size: -; D gene: TRBD1; J gene: TRBJ2-7; CDR3 protein: CASSFGDRGYEQYF; CDR3 DNA: TGTGCCAGCAGTTTTGGGGACAGGGGATACGAGCAGTACTTC
V gene: TRBV4-1; clone size: -; D gene: TRBD1; J gene: TRBJ1-5; CDR3 protein: CASSQVKGALGQPQHF; CDR3 DNA: TGCGCCAGCAGCCAAGTTAAGGGGGCGTTGGGTCAGCCCCAGCATTTT
V gene: TRBV2; clone size: -; D gene: -; J gene: TRBJ1-4; CDR3 protein: CASRGTRGTNEKLFF; CDR3 DNA: TGTGCCAGCAGGGGGACCAGGGGAACTAATGAAAAACTGTTTTTT
V gene: TRBV27; clone size: -; D gene: -; J gene: TRBJ2-2; CDR3 protein: CASSLVGGELFF; CDR3 DNA: TGTGCCAGCAGTCTAGTCGGCGGGGAGCTGTTTTTT
V gene: TRBV5-4; clone size: -; D gene: -; J gene: TRBJ1-1; CDR3 protein: CASSLTSATEAFF; CDR3 DNA: TGTGCCAGCAGCCTGACGTCTGCCACTGAAGCTTTCTTT
V gene: TRBV7-3; clone size: -; D gene: TRBD1; J gene: TRBJ1-1; CDR3 protein: CASSASGGNTEAFF; CDR3 DNA: TGTGCCAGCAGCGCCTCAGGGGGCAACACTGAAGCTTTCTTT
V gene: TRBV6-1; clone size: -; D gene: -; J gene: TRBJ1-3; CDR3 protein: CASSELRAGNTIYF; CDR3 DNA: TGTGCCAGCAGTGAACTCAGGGCTGGAAACACCATATATTTT
V gene: TRBV4-2; clone size: -; D gene: -; J gene: TRBJ1-2; CDR3 protein: CASSKDGGGGSDGYTF; CDR3 DNA: TGTGCCAGCAGCAAAGACGGGGGCGGGGGAAGTGATGGCTACACCTTC
V gene: TRBV19; clone size: -; D gene: -; J gene: TRBJ2-5; CDR3 protein: CASSAGGPGPQETQYF; CDR3 DNA: TGTGCCAGTAGTGCCGGAGGCCCTGGTCCCCAAGAGACCCAGTACTTC
V gene: TRBV18; clone size: once; D gene: TRBD2; J gene: TRBJ2-5; CDR3 protein: CASSPAQLAGGQETQYF; CDR3 DNA: TGTGCCAGCTCACCAGCACAACTAGCGGGGGGGCAAGAGACCCAGTACTTC
V gene: TRBV5-1; clone size: -; D gene: TRBD2; J gene: TRBJ2-3; CDR3 protein: CASSLLAGGEDTQYF; CDR3 DNA: TGCGCCAGCAGCTTACTAGCGGGAGGGGAAGATACGCAGTATTTT